This T cell receptor beta chain was captured by sequencing in a study of blood T cell repertoires in COVID-19. The overall study: From the United States, Italy and Spain came samples of acute and convalescent COVID-19. From T cells, B-cell-depleted T cells, or PBMCs came the material, which was cDNA or gDNA.

CDR3 size: 13 residues. Germline V CDR1 and CDR2: SGHNT, YYREEE (reference sequence). The ends were cut back, 4 bases at V and 4 bases at J, with 8 bases in the middle. The authors' processing: Amplifying reference gene primers gave estimates of nucleated cell counts. Libraries were prepared by immunoSEQ multiplex PCR; TCRdb keeps only in-frame clonotypes and omits some of them. From that table come the V and J calls and clone size; the DNA was used to work out D and trimming. The table has some 78,000 clones, around 85% seen once. This clonotype was sampled from a woman of 80 years or more with active or convalescent COVID-19. The sample comprised peripheral blood. This chain joins TRBV5-4 and TRBJ2-2, with a tentative D call TRBD2 (6 bases). For the CDR3, the DNA is TGTGCCAGCAGCCCGGGACTCACCGGGGAGCTGTTTTTT. This gives the protein CASSPGLTGELFF.